This TCR beta chain comes out of a study of shared clonotypes between healthy human individuals. Every subset's genomic DNA went evenly onto several immunoSEQ plates. TCRdb keeps only in-frame clones here, not all; method: immunoSEQ multiplex PCR. The repertoire holds about 1.5 million clones, over 95% seen once, with approximately 1.1% in the top ten. V lost 0 bases, J lost 5 bases, and 21 bases lay in between. The CDR3 loop spans 18 amino acids. Germline V CDR1 and CDR2: SGHKS, YYEKEE (reference sequence). This clone was picked up one time. The study enrolled healthy HIV-negative adults without recent acute infections or vaccinations as donors.

This sequence joins TRBV5-5 and TRBJ2-1; weak D call: TRBD2 (5 bases). The clonotype comes from a man younger than 45 in good health. Source material: naive CD4+ T cells sorted from blood. Subset described: CD45RA+ positively selected. CDR3 DNA: TGTGCCAGCAGCTTGGCCATAGGTAGCGCTCTCCTGAACAATGAGCAGTTCTTC. It is translated as CASSLAIGSALLNNEQFF.